The 18 T cell receptor beta chains reported below all come from one sample, sequenced in a study of CD8 T cells in ankylosing spondylitis. TCRdb used MiXCR to reprocess the 5' RACE reads, holding one entry per CDR3 protein. Of 200,000 to 250,000 distinct CDR3 sequences listed, about 7.3% are singletons. Study conclusions and caveats: Among TCR beta sequences, a motif of about 8 highly homologous variants appeared characteristic of ankylosing spondylitis blood.

Their antigens remain unidentified. The source material was blood, either unsorted or a sorted T cell fraction (not recorded which). The receptors shown here come from a male donor with ankylosing spondylitis.

The sample holds many counts of this clonotype. The V gene is TRBV7-8, the J gene TRBJ2-7, with 7 bases fitting TRBD1. The length of the CDR3 is 12 residues. Germline loops: CDR1 SGHVS, CDR2 FQNEAQ. V was pared by 3 bases and J by 5 bases, with 1 base of the junction left unmatched. The CDR3 is CASSFDRDEQYF. The CDR3 nucleotides read TGTGCCAGCAGCTTCGACAGGGACGAGCAGTACTTC.

At least ten counts were recorded for this clonotype. V gene TRBV4-3 combines with J gene TRBJ2-1; 7 bases line up with TRBD2. Germline V gene sequence: CDR1 LGHNA, CDR2 YSLEER. Germline trimming cut 1 base from V and 4 bases from J; bases unmatched to any gene: 4. The length of the CDR3 is 15 residues. The CDR3 region has the DNA TGCGCCAGCAGCCAAGTTCTAGCGGATTACAATGAGCAGTTCTTC. Translation: CASSQVLADYNEQFF.

This clonotype came up a few times. This sequence joins TRBV10-3 and TRBJ2-7; 8 positions agree with TRBD2. The CDR3 has 14 residues. The germline V gene encodes CDR1 ENHRY and CDR2 SYGVKD. With 3 bases clipped from V and 6 bases from J, the junction kept 7 bases outside the gene matches. The CDR3, as DNA: TGTGCCATCAGTGACCCGGGAGGGTCGGGCGAGCAGTACTTC. Its translation is CAISDPGGSGEQYF.

This clonotype was recorded at least ten times. This rearrangement joins TRBV5-1 to TRBJ2-7; a possible D gene is TRBD1 (8 bases). V lost 5 bases, J lost 5 bases, and 17 bases lay in between. The CDR3 consists of 14 residues. Germline CDR1 is SGHRS and CDR2 is YFSETQ. The CDR3 coding sequence is TGCGCCAGCAGTTTTACAGGGGGGGTGAACGAGCAGTACTTC. Encoded protein: CASSFTGGVNEQYF.

Ten or more counts support this clonotype. The genes are TRBV6-1 and TRBJ1-5; the D is unclear. Germline V lookup: CDR1 MNHNS, CDR2 SASEGT. This CDR3 is 17 amino acids long. V was trimmed by 0 bases and J by 2 bases, leaving 14 bases between them. CDR3 DNA sequence: TGTGCCAGCAGTGAAGCAAACAGCATATGGGGCAATCAGCCCCAGCATTTT. This codes for CASSEANSIWGNQPQHF.

This clonotype was detected ten times or more. This chain joins TRBV5-6 and TRBJ2-1; D uncertain. CDR1 SGHDT and CDR2 YYEEEE come from the germline V gene. The CDR3 covers 11 residues. The V end lost 0 bases, the J end lost 9 bases, and 4 bases lay between the germline ends. The CDR3 nucleotides are TGTGCCAGCAGCTTGGAGGTTGAGCAGTTCTTC. Translating gives CASSLEVEQFF.

Details on this clonotype: One junction end disagrees with the germline gene, perhaps due to a read error. This sequence joins TRBV7-9 and TRBJ2-5, with D uncertain. This CDR3 comprises 14 residues. Looked up from germline, CDR1 is SEHNR and CDR2 is FQNEAQ (reference sequence). The CDR3 nucleotides are TGTGCCATCAGCCCCCAGCTGTACCAAGAGACCCAGTACTTC. This gives the protein CAISPQLYQETQYF.

This clonotype has a handful of counts. V is TRBV6-1 and J is TRBJ2-3; TRBD2 aligns across 9 bases. V gave up 5 bases and J gave up 1 base; unmatched junction bases: 16. The V gene's germline CDR1 is MNHNS and CDR2 SASEGT. This CDR3 has 19 residues. CDR3 sequence reads: CASSPKGTSFLSGTDTQYF. CDR3 coding DNA: TGTGCCAGCAGTCCAAAGGGGACTAGCTTTTTATCTGGCACAGATACGCAGTATTTT.

This clonotype has at least ten counts. CDR3 loop: CATSDLGWQPQHF. The CDR3 nucleotides are TGTGCCACCAGTGATTTAGGGTGGCAGCCCCAGCATTTT. The chain uses TRBV24-1 and TRBJ1-5; D is uncertain. Deletions cut 1 base from V and 7 bases from J, with 7 bases between. The CDR3 is 13 residues long. Germline values: CDR1 KGHDR, CDR2 SFDVKD.

The chain is built from TRBV10-3 and TRBJ2-1, with D perhaps TRBD2 (6 bases). The length of the CDR3 is 16 residues. The germline V gene has CDR1 ENHRY and CDR2 SYGVKD. Trimming pared 0 bases from V and 5 bases from J, leaving 14 bases between. The chain's CDR3 is CAISESIILANNEQFF. The CDR3 DNA is TGTGCCATCAGTGAGTCGATAATTCTAGCGAACAATGAGCAGTTCTTC.

V gene TRBV7-2 combines with J gene TRBJ1-5; D remains unclear. The CDR3 has 14 residues. Germline loops: CDR1 SGHTA, CDR2 FQGNSA. V lost 2 bases, J lost 7 bases, and 12 bases lay in between. CDR3 DNA: TGTGCCAGCAGCTTAAATCAGGTTCTACAGCCCCAGCATTTT. This sequence encodes CASSLNQVLQPQHF.

This clonotype has a count of ten or more. This chain connects TRBV7-9 to TRBJ2-3; no firm D call. This CDR3 spans 12 amino acids. V was shortened by 3 bases and J by 2 bases, with 3 bases between the two germline ends. Germline V gene data show CDR1 as SEHNR and CDR2 as FQNEAQ (reference sequence). CDR3 amino acids: CASSFFTDTQYF. Written as DNA, the CDR3 is TGTGCCAGCAGCTTTTTCACAGATACGCAGTATTTT.

V usage is TRBV5-6 and J usage is TRBJ2-2; D is uncertain. The CDR3 has 14 amino acids. V dropped 4 bases and J dropped 0 bases, with 7 bases sitting between them. Germline V gene lookup returns CDR1 SGHDT and CDR2 YYEEEE. Here the CDR3 DNA reads TGTGCCAGCAGCCAAAGGGCGAACACCGGGGAGCTGTTTTTT. Its protein product is CASSQRANTGELFF. Supplemented by reference TRBV5-6 and TRBJ2-2, the full variable domain reads DAGVTQSPTHLIKTRGQQVTLRCSPKSGHDTVSWYQQALGQGPQFIFQYYEEEERQRGNFPDRFSGHQFPNYSSELNVNALLLGDSALYLCASSQRANTGELFFGEGSRLTVL.

This clonotype was recorded at least ten times. The V gene is TRBV6-5, the J gene TRBJ2-7; TRBD1 might be the D (6 bases). The CDR3 loop spans 14 amino acids. V lost 7 bases and J 0 bases, leaving 13 bases between the germline ends. CDR1 is MNHEY and CDR2 is SVGAGI in the germline V gene. The CDR3 sequence is CASKLWTASYEQYF. For the CDR3, the DNA is TGTGCCAGCAAGTTATGGACAGCCTCCTACGAGCAGTACTTC.

This clonotype was recorded a few times. The V call is TRBV7-9, the J call TRBJ2-1; tentative D call: TRBD2 (7 bases). This CDR3 spans 14 amino acids. V shed 0 bases and J shed 7 bases, with 10 bases lying between them. CDR1 is SEHNR and CDR2 is FQNEAQ in the germline V gene (reference sequence). CDR3 amino acids: CASSLARGGNEQFF. CDR3 bases: TGTGCCAGCAGCTTAGCGAGGGGGGGAAATGAGCAGTTCTTC.

This clonotype was counted at least ten times. The chain combines TRBV11-2 with TRBJ2-7; no definite D call. From germline, CDR1 is SGHAT and CDR2 FQNNGV. Trimming cost V 5 bases and J 4 bases, with 15 bases left between them. The CDR3 is 14 residues long. Here the CDR3 DNA reads TGTGCCAGCAGCCCCCGCCCCGATCTATACGAGCAGTACTTC. Translation: CASSPRPDLYEQYF.

There are many counts of this clonotype. The genes are TRBV29-1 and TRBJ1-4; D is undetermined. The CDR3 contains 14 residues. Germline V gene sequence: CDR1 SQVTM, CDR2 ANQGSEA. Trimming cost V 5 bases and J 2 bases, with 12 bases left between them. The CDR3 loop is CSVSSSITNEKLFF. For the CDR3, the DNA is TGCAGCGTTTCGTCCTCTATCACTAATGAAAAACTGTTTTTT. Filled out from reference TRBV29-1 and TRBJ1-4, the complete variable domain reads SAVISQKPSRDICQRGTSLTIQCQVDSQVTMMFWYRQQPGQSLTLIATANQGSEATYESGFVIDKFPISRPNLTFSTLTVSNMSPEDSSIYLCSVSSSITNEKLFFGSGTQLSVL.

The V and J genes are TRBV4-1 and TRBJ2-5; D uncertain. This CDR3 is 13 amino acids long. Germline V CDR1 and CDR2: MGHRA, YSYEKL. The V and J ends lost 5 bases and 5 bases respectively, with 12 bases between them. The CDR3 DNA follows: TGCGCCAGCAGCACCCGACACGGGGAGACCCAGTACTTC. Protein sequence: CASSTRHGETQYF.